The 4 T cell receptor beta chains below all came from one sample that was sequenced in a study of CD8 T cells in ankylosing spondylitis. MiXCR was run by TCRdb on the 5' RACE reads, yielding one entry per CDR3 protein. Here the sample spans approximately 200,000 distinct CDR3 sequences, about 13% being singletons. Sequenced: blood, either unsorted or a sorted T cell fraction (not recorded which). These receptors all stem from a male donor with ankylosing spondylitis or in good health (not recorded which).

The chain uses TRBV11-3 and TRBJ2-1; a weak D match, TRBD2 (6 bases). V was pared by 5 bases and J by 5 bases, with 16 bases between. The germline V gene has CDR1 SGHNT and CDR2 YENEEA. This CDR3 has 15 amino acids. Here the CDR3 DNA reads TGTGCCAGCAGCCTATTGACGGGAGTAAACAATGAGCAGTTCTTC. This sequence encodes CASSLLTGVNNEQFF.

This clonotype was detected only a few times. This CDR3 is CASSYGQGPAKAQYF. The CDR3 bases are TGTGCCAGCAGTTACGGACAGGGACCGGCTAAGGCCCAGTACTTC. The chain carries TRBV14 and TRBJ2-5; TRBD1 matches 8 bases. Germline trimming cut 6 bases from V and 9 bases from J; bases unmatched to any gene: 15. The CDR3 has 15 residues. Germline V gene data show CDR1 as SGHDN and CDR2 as FVKESK.

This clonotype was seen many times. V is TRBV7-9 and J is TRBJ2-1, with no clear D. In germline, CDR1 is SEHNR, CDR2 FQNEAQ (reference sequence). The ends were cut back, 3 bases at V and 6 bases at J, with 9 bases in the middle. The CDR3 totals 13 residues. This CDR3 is CASSFNGGNEQFF. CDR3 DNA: TGTGCCAGCAGCTTCAATGGCGGCAATGAGCAGTTCTTC.

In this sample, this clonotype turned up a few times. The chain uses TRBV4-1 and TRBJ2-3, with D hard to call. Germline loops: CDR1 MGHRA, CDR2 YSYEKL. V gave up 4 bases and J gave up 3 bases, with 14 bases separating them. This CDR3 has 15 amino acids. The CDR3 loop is CASSPKGGETDTQYF. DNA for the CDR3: TGCGCCAGCAGCCCCAAGGGTGGGGAAACAGATACGCAGTATTTT.